This T cell receptor (beta chain) was found in a study of blood T cell repertoires in COVID-19. About the research overall: Donors in the United States, Italy and Spain gave samples during acute or convalescent COVID-19. Nucleic acid was either cDNA or gDNA, and it came from T cells, B-cell-depleted T cells, or PBMCs.

Original handling: Reference gene primer amplification gave estimated nucleated cell counts. The data were produced by immunoSEQ multiplex PCR, yet TCRdb's version contains in-frame clones alone and is incomplete. V and J calls and clone size are those listed in that table; D and trimming were worked out from the DNA. The sample lists roughly 84,000 clones, around four fifths seen once, with 15% to 20% in the top ten. CDR1 and CDR2 from the germline V gene are MDHEN and SYDVKM. V lost 5 bases and J lost 5, with 22 bases in between. The CDR3 loop spans 17 amino acids. The J gene is TRBJ1-5, the V gene TRBV28, with D unclear. Material: peripheral blood. The receptor was derived from a man older than 75 with active or convalescent COVID-19. CDR3 amino acids: CASSRADSRGRHQPQHF. The CDR3 region has the DNA TGTGCCAGCAGTCGCGCAGACTCCCGAGGGCGCCATCAGCCCCAGCATTTT.